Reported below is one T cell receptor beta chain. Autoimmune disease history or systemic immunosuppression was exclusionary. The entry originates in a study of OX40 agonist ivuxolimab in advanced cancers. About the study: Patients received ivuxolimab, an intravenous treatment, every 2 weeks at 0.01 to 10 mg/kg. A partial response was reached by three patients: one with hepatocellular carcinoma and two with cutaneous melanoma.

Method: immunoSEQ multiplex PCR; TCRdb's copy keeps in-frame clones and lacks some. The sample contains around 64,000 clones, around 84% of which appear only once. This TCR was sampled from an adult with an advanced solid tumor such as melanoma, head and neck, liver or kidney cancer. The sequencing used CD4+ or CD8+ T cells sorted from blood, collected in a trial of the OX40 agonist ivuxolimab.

The DNA for the CDR3 is TGTGCCAGCAGCCCGTTCACCTCCTACGAGCAGTACTTC. Translated: CASSPFTSYEQYF. This sequence joins TRBV7-3 and TRBJ2-7, with D unresolved. V was shortened by 5 bases and J by 0 bases, with 8 bases between the two germline ends. The length of the CDR3 is 13 residues. Looked up from germline, CDR1 is SGHTA and CDR2 is FQGTGA.